A single sample is the source of the 29 T cell receptor beta chains below, sequenced in a study of cytomegalovirus exposure and HLA in healthy donors. Primers: 60 Vbeta forward and 13 Jbeta reverse. The data were produced by immunoSEQ multiplex PCR, yet TCRdb's version contains in-frame clones alone and is incomplete. This sample has about 220,000 clones, with approximately 79% found just once. The sequenced sample was PBMCs. The receptors shown here come from a male donor in good health and CMV-seronegative.

The chain couples TRBV6-5 to TRBJ1-1; TRBD1 is a possible D gene (5 bases). Germline-derived CDR1 and CDR2 are MNHEY and SVGAGI. This CDR3 is built from 15 residues. The germline V and J ends were trimmed by 6 bases and 4 bases, with 18 bases remaining between them. CDR3 region: CASRIAGRRGTEAFF. CDR3 nucleotide sequence: TGTGCCAGCAGAATAGCGGGACGGCGGGGCACTGAAGCTTTCTTT.

The rearrangement uses TRBV5-8 and TRBJ1-4, with D perhaps matching TRBD1 (5 bases). CDR1 is SGHTS, CDR2 YDEGEE, per germline. The V and J ends lost 5 bases and 8 bases respectively, with 25 bases between them. The CDR3 extends over 17 amino acids. In DNA, the CDR3 is TGTGCCAGCAGTGACCCCCCAGGGCCAGGGCGGGGCGAAAAACTGTTTTTT. It translates to CASSDPPGPGRGEKLFF.

This clone was counted a few times. The chain employs TRBV28 and TRBJ1-1; a possible D gene is TRBD1 (5 bases). CDR1 is MDHEN, CDR2 SYDVKM, per germline. The length of the CDR3 is 16 residues. The V end was cut by 8 bases, the J end by 1 base, with 20 bases between. The CDR3 here is CASYRMGGKSNTEAFF. The CDR3 nucleotides are TGTGCCAGCTATCGAATGGGGGGGAAATCGAACACTGAAGCTTTCTTT. Based on the CDR3 plus reference TRBV28 and TRBJ1-1, the full variable domain is DVKVTQSSRYLVKRTGEKVFLECVQDMDHENMFWYRQDPGLGLRLIYFSYDVKMKEKGDIPEGYSVSREKKERFSLILESASTNQTSMYLCASYRMGGKSNTEAFFGQGTRLTVV.

The CDR3 here is CASSQGTVGAGELFF. The CDR3 region has the DNA TGCGCCAGCAGCCAAGGGACAGTAGGAGCCGGGGAGCTGTTTTTT. The rearrangement joins TRBV4-3 to TRBJ2-2; possibly TRBD1 for D (6 bases). The CDR3 covers 15 residues. Germline V CDR1 and CDR2: LGHNA, YSLEER. Trimming removed 1 base from V and 6 bases from J, with 12 bases in between.

This clone has a handful of counts. The chain carries TRBV28 and TRBJ2-3; TRBD1 matches 7 bases. V lost 4 bases and J lost 1; bases outside the gene matches: 8. The CDR3 sequence is 16 residues long. CDR1 is MDHEN, CDR2 SYDVKM, per germline. The CDR3 nucleotides are TGTGCCAGCAGTTCCAGGACAGGTTTGGGCACAGATACGCAGTATTTT. Its translation: CASSSRTGLGTDTQYF.

This chain uses TRBV2 with TRBJ2-7; 14 bases align to TRBD2. The trim removed 6 bases at V and 3 bases at J, leaving 1 base unmatched. CDR1 and CDR2 (germline): SNHLY, FYNNEI. This CDR3 region has 14 residues. This CDR3 reads CASRGLAGVYEQYF. In nucleotides, the CDR3 is TGTGCCAGCAGGGGACTAGCGGGAGTCTACGAGCAGTACTTC.

The gene calls are TRBV10-3 and TRBJ2-7; D is unresolved. Looked up from germline, CDR1 is ENHRY and CDR2 is SYGVKD. The V and J ends lost 1 base and 2 bases respectively, with 12 bases between them. The CDR3 totals 15 residues. DNA of the CDR3: TGTGCCATCAGTGAGTTAGACCGGAGTCCCTACGAGCAGTACTTC. Protein product: CAISELDRSPYEQYF.

V usage is TRBV6-6 and J usage is TRBJ2-7; tentatively, D is TRBD1 (7 bases). This CDR3 region has 12 residues. V was trimmed by 5 bases and J by 7 bases, leaving 12 bases between them. Germline CDR1 is MNHNY and CDR2 is SVGAGI (reference sequence). CDR3 nucleotide sequence: TGTGCCAGCAGTCCTTCAGGGGGGGAGCAGTACTTC. Translating it yields CASSPSGGEQYF.

V usage is TRBV5-1 and J usage is TRBJ1-4; 8 nucleotides align to TRBD1. The V gene end was trimmed by 4 bases and the J gene end by 5 bases; junction bases not matched to a gene: 7. The germline gives CDR1 SGHRS, CDR2 YFSETQ. This CDR3 spans 15 amino acids. CDR3 nucleotide sequence: TGCGCCAGCAGCAATGGCGGACAGGGAAATGAAAAACTGTTTTTT. Encoded protein: CASSNGGQGNEKLFF. The full variable domain, completed using reference TRBV5-1 and TRBJ1-4, is KAGVTQTPRYLIKTRGQQVTLSCSPISGHRSVSWYQQTPGQGLQFLFEYFSETQRNKGNFPGRFSGRQFSNSRSEMNVSTLELGDSALYLCASSNGGQGNEKLFFGSGTQLSVL.

The V and J genes are TRBV19 and TRBJ2-7, with D perhaps TRBD2 (5 bases). V was cut by 6 bases and J by 6 bases, with 21 bases left in between. Germline values: CDR1 LNHDA, CDR2 SQIVND (reference sequence). This CDR3 contains 15 residues. The CDR3 reads CASSRNIGEWAEQYF. The CDR3, as DNA: TGTGCCAGTAGCCGTAACATTGGGGAGTGGGCCGAGCAGTACTTC. The full variable domain, its missing parts supplied by reference TRBV19 and TRBJ2-7, is DGGITQSPKYLFRKEGQNVTLSCEQNLNHDAMYWYRQDPGQGLRLIYYSQIVNDFQKGDIAEGYSVSREKKESFPLTVTSAQKNPTAFYLCASSRNIGEWAEQYFGPGTRLTVT.

This clone was observed a handful of times. The J gene is TRBJ1-2, the V gene TRBV29-1; 9 nucleotides line up with TRBD1. This CDR3 has 13 residues. J gave up 4 bases and V 6 bases, and 6 bases lay outside the gene matches. Germline V gene lookup returns CDR1 SQVTM and CDR2 ANQGSEA. The CDR3 DNA follows: TGCAGCGTAACAGGGGGCTCGGGCTATGGCTACACCTTC. Protein sequence: CSVTGGSGYGYTF. Using reference TRBV29-1 and TRBJ1-2 for the parts outside the CDR3, the full variable domain is SAVISQKPSRDICQRGTSLTIQCQVDSQVTMMFWYRQQPGQSLTLIATANQGSEATYESGFVIDKFPISRPNLTFSTLTVSNMSPEDSSIYLCSVTGGSGYGYTFGSGTRLTVV.

A note on this clone: At the DNA level, this CDR3 is encoded by other sequences in the same sample as well. The chain joins TRBV6-5 to TRBJ2-7, with D unresolved. Germline V gives CDR1 MNHEY, CDR2 SVGAGI. The CDR3 is 11 residues long. V lost 5 bases and J 3 bases, leaving 5 bases between the germline ends. The CDR3 DNA follows: TGTGCCAGCAGTCCCCTCTACGAGCAGTACTTC. Amino acids: CASSPLYEQYF.

This clone was observed once. The chain uses TRBV14 and TRBJ1-1, with TRBD1 matching 7 bases. This CDR3 has 16 amino acids. Trimming took 2 bases from V and 5 from J; bases not matched to a gene: 11. Germline CDR1 reads SGHDN; CDR2 reads FVKESK. The chain's CDR3 is CASSQKSDRPTTEAFF. The CDR3 bases are TGTGCCAGCAGCCAAAAATCGGACAGGCCCACTACTGAAGCTTTCTTT.

This clone showed up just once. This chain connects TRBV2 to TRBJ1-4; 8 bases map to TRBD1. CDR1 is SNHLY, CDR2 FYNNEI, per germline. V lost 3 bases to trimming and J lost 4 bases; unmatched junction nucleotides: 7. The CDR3 extends over 16 amino acids. CDR3 residues: CASSEDREGDNEKLFF. The CDR3 DNA sequence: TGTGCCAGCAGTGAGGACAGGGAGGGGGATAATGAAAAACTGTTTTTT.

This clone was observed once. This sequence joins TRBV2 and TRBJ2-5, with 10 bases that match TRBD2. Germline trimming cut 4 bases from V and 5 bases from J; bases unmatched to any gene: 13. Looked up from germline, CDR1 is SNHLY and CDR2 is FYNNEI. This CDR3 is built from 17 residues. Written as DNA, the CDR3 is TGTGCCAGCAGTGCGGGAGCTAGCGGGGGTTTGTGGGAGACCCAGTACTTC. Translating gives CASSAGASGGLWETQYF.

This chain joins TRBV28 and TRBJ2-6; 8 bases align to TRBD2. V was pared by 5 bases and J by 0 bases, with 12 bases of the junction left unmatched. The CDR3 loop spans 19 amino acids. The germline V gene encodes CDR1 MDHEN and CDR2 SYDVKM. Here the CDR3 DNA reads TGTGCCAGCAGTCAGTCGGGCGGGGGGCACAGCTCTGGGGCCAACGTCCTGACTTTC. Protein product: CASSQSGGGHSSGANVLTF. Filled out from reference TRBV28 and TRBJ2-6, the complete variable domain reads DVKVTQSSRYLVKRTGEKVFLECVQDMDHENMFWYRQDPGLGLRLIYFSYDVKMKEKGDIPEGYSVSREKKERFSLILESASTNQTSMYLCASSQSGGGHSSGANVLTFGAGSRLTVL.

The chain recombines TRBV7-2 with TRBJ1-2, with 8 bases fitting TRBD1. V gave up 1 base and J gave up 4 bases; unmatched junction bases: 2. Germline CDR1 reads SGHTA; CDR2 reads FQGNSA. CDR3 length: 14 residues. DNA for the CDR3: TGTGCCAGCAGCTTAGACAGGGGGTCCTATGGCTACACCTTC. It translates to CASSLDRGSYGYTF.

The chain has TRBV7-6 and TRBJ2-2, with 7 bases lining up with TRBD2. The germline CDR1 and CDR2 sequences are SGHVS and FNYEAQ. This CDR3 contains 18 residues. With V trimmed by 4 bases and J by 4 bases, 15 bases remained unmatched. Here the CDR3 reads CASSSTGVGGSVTGELFF. CDR3 DNA: TGTGCCAGCAGCTCTACTGGTGTCGGGGGGTCGGTCACCGGGGAGCTGTTTTTT.

CDR3 in amino acids: CASSVAGTSGSLGNEQFF. The CDR3, as DNA: TGTGCCAGCAGCGTAGCTGGGACTAGCGGGAGCTTGGGAAATGAGCAGTTCTTC. The chain carries TRBV9 and TRBJ2-1; 14 bases match TRBD2. Losses at the gene ends were 0 bases for V and 7 bases for J; bases not matched to a gene: 9. Germline values: CDR1 SGDLS, CDR2 YYNGEE. The CDR3 totals 18 residues.

V gene TRBV4-1 combines with J gene TRBJ2-5, with D perhaps matching TRBD2 (7 bases). Germline CDR1 and CDR2: MGHRA and YSYEKL. The CDR3 spans 15 residues. Trimming took 1 base from V and 5 from J, leaving 14 bases between them. CDR3 nucleotides: TGCGCCAGCAGCCAAGGGGTGGGGGGGCTGGAGACCCAGTACTTC. Its protein product is CASSQGVGGLETQYF.

There are a few counts of this clone. The genes are TRBV2 and TRBJ2-5, with D possibly being TRBD1 (6 bases). The J call may be faulty, since TRBJ2-7 better matches the DNA end. The CDR3 is made up of 16 amino acids. Germline CDR1 is SNHLY and CDR2 is FYNNEI. The DNA for the CDR3 is TGTGCCAGCAGTGAACCGGGGACATCAAAGGCCTACGAGCAGTACTTC. It translates to CASSEPGTSKAYEQYF.

As for this clone: An end of the junction does not agree with germline; a read error may underlie this. V gene TRBV7-9 combines with J gene TRBJ1-2; 10 nucleotides match TRBD1. CDR3 length: 17 residues. The germline V gene encodes CDR1 SEHNR and CDR2 FQNEAQ (reference sequence). The CDR3 sequence is CSSSLFSGTGANYGYTF. The DNA for the CDR3 is TGTTCCAGCAGCTTATTTTCTGGGACAGGGGCTAACTATGGCTACACCTTC.

This rearrangement joins TRBV13 to TRBJ2-3; TRBD2 is a possible D gene (5 bases). This CDR3 has 16 residues. V was pared by 3 bases and J by 0 bases, with 13 bases between. Germline V gives CDR1 PRHDT, CDR2 FYEKMQ (reference sequence). The CDR3, as DNA: TGTGCCAGCAGCTTCCCGGAAGAGGGTAGCACAGATACGCAGTATTTT. Translated, it gives CASSFPEEGSTDTQYF. Together with reference TRBV13 and TRBJ2-3, the CDR3 gives the full variable domain: AAGVIQSPRHLIKEKRETATLKCYPIPRHDTVYWYQQGPGQDPQFLISFYEKMQSDKGSIPDRFSAQQFSDYHSELNMSSLELGDSALYFCASSFPEEGSTDTQYFGPGTRLTVL.

The chain is built from TRBV28 and TRBJ2-7; 11 nucleotides align to TRBD2. CDR1 is MDHEN and CDR2 is SYDVKM in the germline V gene. With V trimmed by 6 bases and J by 7 bases, 5 bases remained unmatched. The CDR3 is 13 amino acids. In DNA form, the CDR3 reads TGTGCCAGCAGGAGAGGACTAGCGGGTGAGCAGTACTTC. This gives the protein CASRRGLAGEQYF.

The chain is built from TRBV5-1 and TRBJ2-7; D ambiguous. Trimming stripped 0 bases from V and 3 bases from J, with 10 bases between. In germline, CDR1 is SGHRS, CDR2 YFSETQ. The CDR3 runs to 14 residues. The CDR3 nucleotides are TGCGCCAGCAGCTTGGTTGGCGACAACTACGAGCAGTACTTC. This translates into CASSLVGDNYEQYF.

This chain joins TRBV5-4 and TRBJ2-6, with 13 nucleotides matching TRBD2. The CDR3 is made up of 18 amino acids. With V trimmed by 0 bases and J by 3 bases, 3 bases remained unmatched. Per the germline V gene, CDR1 is SGHNT and CDR2 is YYREEE (reference sequence). DNA of the CDR3: TGTGCCAGCAGCTTGGTAGGACTAGCGGGAGTTGGGGCCAACGTCCTGACTTTC. It encodes CASSLVGLAGVGANVLTF. The full variable domain, its missing parts supplied by reference TRBV5-4 and TRBJ2-6, is ETGVTQSPTHLIKTRGQQVTLRCSSQSGHNTVSWYQQALGQGPQFIFQYYREEENGRGNFPPRFSGLQFPNYSSELNVNALELDDSALYLCASSLVGLAGVGANVLTFGAGSRLTVL.

This clone was detected a few times. The chain uses TRBV9 and TRBJ1-1, with TRBD1 identical over 8 bases. The germline V gene has CDR1 SGDLS and CDR2 YYNGEE. V lost 7 bases, J lost 1 base, and 6 bases stayed unmatched. The CDR3 covers 14 residues. CDR3 residues: CASSRTGQNTEAFF. CDR3 nucleotide sequence: TGTGCCAGCTCCCGGACAGGGCAGAACACTGAAGCTTTCTTT.

This sequence joins TRBV19 and TRBJ2-7; 8 bases are shared with TRBD1. CDR1 and CDR2 from the germline V gene are LNHDA and SQIVND (reference sequence). This CDR3 is 15 amino acids long. Trimming cost V 5 bases and J 2 bases; bases outside gene matches: 8. CDR3 amino acids: CASSAPGTGAYEQYF. The CDR3 DNA sequence: TGTGCCAGTAGTGCGCCCGGGACAGGCGCCTACGAGCAGTACTTC.

The chain carries TRBV5-1 and TRBJ1-4; D perhaps matches TRBD1 (6 bases). This CDR3 is built from 13 residues. V dropped 2 bases and J dropped 5 bases, with 7 bases sitting between them. Germline V lookup: CDR1 SGHRS, CDR2 YFSETQ. CDR3 sequence (DNA): TGCGCCAGCAGCTTACAGGGAAATGAAAAACTGTTTTTT. The encoded protein is CASSLQGNEKLFF.